These 27 T cell receptor beta chains were all obtained from the same sample, sequenced in a study of shared clonotypes between healthy human individuals. Only in-frame clones appear in the TCRdb table, and some are missing; sequencing was by immunoSEQ multiplex PCR. This table holds about 640,000 clones, approximately 79% found once. The sample consisted of memory CD4+ T cells sorted from blood. Indicated subset: CD45RA-negative fraction. These receptors were taken from a woman aged 30 to 39 in good health.

The gene calls are TRBV10-3 and TRBJ2-5, with 9 positions matching TRBD2. The J segment lost 2 bases and the V segment lost 5 bases, leaving 9 bases of the junction unmatched. The CDR3 runs to 16 residues. Per the germline V gene, CDR1 is ENHRY and CDR2 is SYGVKD. The CDR3 DNA sequence: TGTGCCATCAGTTTGGGGAGCGGGAGGTATCAAGAGACCCAGTACTTC. It encodes CAISLGSGRYQETQYF.

This sequence joins TRBV19 and TRBJ1-2, with D hard to call. Germline CDR1 LNHDA, CDR2 SQIVND (reference sequence). This CDR3 contains 15 residues. V lost 3 bases and J 5 bases, leaving 16 bases between the germline ends. For the CDR3, the DNA is TGTGCCAGTAGTATTTTGGCAGGAATATCTTATGGCTACACCTTC. Its translation: CASSILAGISYGYTF.

In regard to this clone: The junction differs from germline at one of its ends, possibly a read error. The CDR3 sequence: CASSPTPTGALSF. As DNA, the CDR3 is TGTGCCAGCAGTCCTACCCCGACAGGGGCCCTGAGTTTT. The chain links TRBV6-5 to TRBJ1-5; TRBD1 matches 8 bases. This CDR3 contains 13 residues. CDR1 MNHEY and CDR2 SVGAGI come from the germline V gene.

This clone turned up a few times. One base away lies a much larger clone, so this may be a sequencing read error. The chain has TRBV7-3 and TRBJ1-1; 7 nucleotides agree with TRBD1. CDR1 SGHTA and CDR2 FQGTGA come from the germline V gene. V trimming: 5 bases; J trimming: 4 bases; junction bases outside the gene matches: 4. This CDR3 is 13 amino acids long. The CDR3 protein is CASSQGGGTEAFF. For the CDR3, the DNA is TGTGCCAGCAGCCAAGGGGGCGGCACTGAAGCTTTCTTT.

This chain links TRBV27 with TRBJ1-6; tentatively, D is TRBD1 (6 bases). Deletions cut 5 bases from V and 7 bases from J, with 12 bases between. The CDR3 consists of 14 residues. Germline V CDR1 and CDR2: MNHEY, SMNVEV (reference sequence). The CDR3 reads CASSHRATNSPLHF. CDR3 DNA: TGTGCCAGCAGTCACAGGGCGACGAATTCACCCCTCCACTTT.

The CDR3 sequence: CASSPASARSSYEQYF. The CDR3 DNA follows: TGTGCCAGCAGCCCCGCGTCTGCGAGGTCCTCCTACGAGCAGTACTTC. The rearrangement links TRBV28 to TRBJ2-7; D is uncertain. Germline V CDR1 and CDR2: MDHEN, SYDVKM. This CDR3 is built from 16 residues. Trimming took 6 bases from V and 0 from J, leaving 18 bases between them.

The table lists this clone with a count of one. This rearrangement joins TRBV28 to TRBJ1-1, with D hard to call. The CDR3 spans 15 residues. Per germline, CDR1 MDHEN and CDR2 SYDVKM. V gave up 7 bases and J gave up 6 bases, with 21 bases separating them. CDR3 nucleotide sequence: TGTGCCAGCAAAATCTCCTTCTCCCCCCTCTCTGAAGCTTTCTTT. It encodes CASKISFSPLSEAFF.

The chain uses TRBV27 and TRBJ2-2, with no clear D. The CDR3 spans 15 residues. Per germline, CDR1 MNHEY and CDR2 SMNVEV (reference sequence). The V end was cut by 4 bases, the J end by 6 bases, with 15 bases between. As DNA, the CDR3 is TGTGCCAGCAGTTCCCCCTATCCGAGCTCCGGGGAGCTGTTTTTT. Translating gives CASSSPYPSSGELFF.

This chain uses TRBV18 with TRBJ2-7; D is perhaps TRBD2 (6 bases). The CDR3 sequence is 15 residues long. Germline V gives CDR1 KGHSH, CDR2 LQKENI. The V end was cut by 6 bases, the J end by 3 bases, with 18 bases between. CDR3 in DNA: TGTGCCAGCTCCCCAAGGATAGCGGAAGGCTACGAGCAGTACTTC. Residues: CASSPRIAEGYEQYF.

The V call is TRBV9, the J call TRBJ1-2; a possible D gene is TRBD1 (6 bases). CDR3 length equals 15 residues. Trimming removed 0 bases from V and 8 bases from J, with 17 bases in between. CDR1 is SGDLS, CDR2 YYNGEE, per germline. For the CDR3, the DNA is TGTGCCAGCAGCGTAGTAGGACAGAATAGGGGGGGCTACACCTTC. This gives the protein CASSVVGQNRGGYTF.

This clone appeared a single time. This CDR3 reads CASSFIRKGPREDTQYF. CDR3 DNA: TGTGCCAGCAGTTTCATCCGTAAGGGGCCCCGTGAGGATACGCAGTATTTT. The gene calls are TRBV28 and TRBJ2-3, with TRBD1 as a possible D gene (5 bases). Germline V gene sequence: CDR1 MDHEN, CDR2 SYDVKM. The CDR3 is 17 residues long. V shed 3 bases and J shed 6 bases, with 22 bases lying between them. Using reference TRBV28 and TRBJ2-3 for the parts outside the CDR3, the full variable domain is DVKVTQSSRYLVKRTGEKVFLECVQDMDHENMFWYRQDPGLGLRLIYFSYDVKMKEKGDIPEGYSVSREKKERFSLILESASTNQTSMYLCASSFIRKGPREDTQYFGPGTRLTVL.

The chain recombines TRBV11-3 with TRBJ2-1; TRBD2 agrees at 14 bases. CDR3 size: 18 residues. Germline V gene lookup returns CDR1 SGHNT and CDR2 YENEEA. Trimming at V came to 5 bases and at J to 6 bases, leaving 12 bases not matched to a gene. CDR3 residues: CASSPRTAGTSGSNEQFF. In DNA form, the CDR3 reads TGTGCCAGCAGCCCGCGGACAGCCGGGACTAGCGGGAGCAATGAGCAGTTCTTC.

The rearrangement links TRBV9 to TRBJ2-2; 8 nucleotides line up with TRBD1. CDR1 is SGDLS and CDR2 is YYNGEE in the germline V gene. Trimming took 0 bases from V and 6 from J; bases not matched to a gene: 7. This CDR3 is built from 16 residues. CDR3 in DNA: TGTGCCAGCAGCGTAGCAGGGGACAGGCGCTCCGGGGAGCTGTTTTTT. As protein: CASSVAGDRRSGELFF.

This chain uses TRBV1 with TRBJ1-1; the table's TRBD1 call for D was not verified on the DNA. TRBV1 is a documented pseudogene. The CDR3 has 16 amino acids. The CDR3 protein is CTSSHHMGQGDTEAFF. Written as DNA, the CDR3 is TGCACCAGCAGCCACCATATGGGACAGGGGGACACTGAAGCTTTCTTT.

V is TRBV5-4 and J is TRBJ2-3, with 8 bases fitting TRBD2. The ends lost 4 bases at V and 8 bases at J; junction bases unmatched: 12. Germline values: CDR1 SGHNT, CDR2 YYREEE (reference sequence). The CDR3 consists of 15 residues. This chain's CDR3 is CASSPQLADKGTQYF. The CDR3 DNA is TGTGCCAGCAGCCCCCAACTAGCGGACAAGGGTACGCAGTATTTT.

V is TRBV7-6 and J is TRBJ2-2; a weak D match, TRBD2 (5 bases). V lost 2 bases and J lost 10, with 17 bases in between. The CDR3 sequence is 15 residues long. The germline gives CDR1 SGHVS, CDR2 FNYEAQ. CDR3 DNA: TGTGCCAGCAGCTTACGAAGCCCGGGGTCCGTGGAGCTGTTTTTT. Translation: CASSLRSPGSVELFF.

The chain recombines TRBV7-4 with TRBJ2-7, with a tentative D call TRBD1 (6 bases). V lost 5 bases, J lost 1 base, and 18 bases lay in between. The V gene's germline CDR1 is SGHVT and CDR2 SQSDAQ. CDR3 size: 16 residues. The CDR3 here is CASSLIQTGGSYEQYF. The CDR3 nucleotides read TGTGCCAGCAGCCTCATTCAGACAGGAGGATCCTACGAGCAGTACTTC.

J is TRBJ2-7 and V is TRBV6-1, with D possibly being TRBD1 (8 bases). Germline V gives CDR1 MNHNS, CDR2 SASEGT. CDR3 length equals 13 residues. V dropped 7 bases and J dropped 6 bases, with 16 bases sitting between them. DNA for the CDR3: TGTGCCAGCATTCAGGACAGGGAGGGCGAGCAGTACTTC. Amino acids: CASIQDREGEQYF.

The V gene is TRBV28, the J gene TRBJ1-2; D gene ambiguous. The germline V gene encodes CDR1 MDHEN and CDR2 SYDVKM. The CDR3 length is 13 residues. V lost 2 bases and J lost 2, with 6 bases in between. The CDR3 nucleotides read TGTGCCAGCAGTTTAAAGGCAAACTATGGCTACACCTTC. Translated, it gives CASSLKANYGYTF.

In this sample, this clone turned up a few times. The rearrangement uses TRBV2 and TRBJ2-7; TRBD1 aligns across 8 bases. This CDR3 has 18 residues. CDR1 and CDR2 (germline): SNHLY, FYNNEI. V was clipped by 7 bases and J by 1 base; unmatched bases: 18. The CDR3 sequence is CASMSRGRRPASSYEQYF. CDR3 DNA sequence: TGTGCCAGCATGAGCAGGGGGCGCCGGCCAGCCAGTTCCTACGAGCAGTACTTC.

This clone appeared once. The rearrangement links TRBV11-2 to TRBJ1-2; 9 bases align to TRBD1. Looked up from germline, CDR1 is SGHAT and CDR2 is FQNNGV. The CDR3 consists of 16 residues. V trimming: 5 bases; J trimming: 8 bases; junction bases outside the gene matches: 15. The CDR3 sequence: CASSPGQGSLLGGYTF. The DNA of the CDR3 is TGTGCCAGCAGCCCGGGACAGGGCTCCCTATTAGGGGGCTACACCTTC.

This chain connects TRBV20-1 to TRBJ1-1, with D uncertain. The CDR3 length is 10 residues. Germline loops: CDR1 DFQATT, CDR2 SNEGSKA (reference sequence). V was trimmed by 7 bases and J by 8 bases, leaving 11 bases between them. The CDR3 DNA is TGCAGTGTTCCGAAAAACGAAGCTTTCTTT. This gives the protein CSVPKNEAFF.

V gene TRBV4-2 combines with J gene TRBJ2-7; 14 bases agree with TRBD2. Germline values: CDR1 LGHNA, CDR2 YNFKEQ. The CDR3 consists of 17 residues. J was trimmed by 4 bases and V by 0 bases; bases with no gene match: 5. The CDR3 here is CASSQDGTSGSNYEQYF. Here the CDR3 DNA reads TGTGCCAGCAGCCAAGATGGGACTAGCGGGAGTAATTACGAGCAGTACTTC.

The sample holds a few counts of this clone. The V call is TRBV19, the J call TRBJ1-2; perhaps TRBD1 as D (5 bases). V lost 5 bases to trimming and J lost 7 bases, with 14 bases between them. The germline V gene has CDR1 LNHDA and CDR2 SQIVND (reference sequence). The CDR3 runs to 13 residues. The CDR3 sequence is CASSGQGGSGYTF. CDR3 bases: TGTGCCAGTAGTGGGCAGGGAGGCAGTGGCTACACCTTC.

This clone came up once. The rearrangement joins TRBV11-1 to TRBJ1-2; TRBD1 is a possible D gene (6 bases). V was cut by 4 bases and J by 5 bases, with 17 bases left in between. The germline CDR1 and CDR2 sequences are SGHAT and FQDESV (reference sequence). The CDR3 is 15 residues long. CDR3 amino acids: CASSWGTLRLYGYTF. CDR3 nucleotides: TGTGCCAGCAGCTGGGGGACATTGCGGCTTTATGGCTACACCTTC.

This rearrangement joins TRBV9 to TRBJ2-3; no firm D call. There are 12 residues in the CDR3. CDR1 is SGDLS and CDR2 is YYNGEE in the germline V gene. V was clipped by 4 bases and J by 8 bases, with 11 bases between them. CDR3 protein: CASSPSRGTQYF. The CDR3 DNA follows: TGTGCCAGCAGCCCTTCGCGAGGTACGCAGTATTTT.

The chain carries TRBV6-6 and TRBJ2-3, with no clear D. Trimming left V 2 bases short and J 0 bases short, with 12 bases between. The CDR3 has 16 amino acids. The germline V gene encodes CDR1 MNHNY and CDR2 SVGAGI (reference sequence). CDR3 region: CASSYGAVLSTDTQYF. Here the CDR3 DNA reads TGTGCCAGCAGTTACGGAGCAGTTCTTAGCACAGATACGCAGTATTTT.